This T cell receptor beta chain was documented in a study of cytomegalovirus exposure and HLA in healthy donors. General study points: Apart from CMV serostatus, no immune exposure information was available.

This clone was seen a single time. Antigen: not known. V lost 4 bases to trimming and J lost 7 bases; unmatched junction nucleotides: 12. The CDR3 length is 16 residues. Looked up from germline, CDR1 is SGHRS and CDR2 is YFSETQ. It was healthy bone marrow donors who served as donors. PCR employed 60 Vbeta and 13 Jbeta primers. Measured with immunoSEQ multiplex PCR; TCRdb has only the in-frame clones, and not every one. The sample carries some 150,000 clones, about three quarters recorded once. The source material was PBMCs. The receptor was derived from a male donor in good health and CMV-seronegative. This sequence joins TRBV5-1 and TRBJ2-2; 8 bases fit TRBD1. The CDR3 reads CASSPTSRTGNGELFF. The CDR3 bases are TGCGCCAGCAGCCCAACATCCCGGACAGGGAACGGGGAGCTGTTTTTT.